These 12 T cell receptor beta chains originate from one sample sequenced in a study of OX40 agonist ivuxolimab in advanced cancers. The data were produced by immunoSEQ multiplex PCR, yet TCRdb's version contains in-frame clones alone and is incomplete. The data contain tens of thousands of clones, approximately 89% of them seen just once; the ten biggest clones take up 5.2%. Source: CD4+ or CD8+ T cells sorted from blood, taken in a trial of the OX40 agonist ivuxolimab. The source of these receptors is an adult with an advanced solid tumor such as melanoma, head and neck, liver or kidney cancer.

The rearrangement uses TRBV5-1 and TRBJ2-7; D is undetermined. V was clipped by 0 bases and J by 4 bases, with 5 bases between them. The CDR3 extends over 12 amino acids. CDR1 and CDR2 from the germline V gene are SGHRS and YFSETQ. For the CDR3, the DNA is TGCGCCAGCAGCTTGGAGAAGTACGAGCAGTACTTC. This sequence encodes CASSLEKYEQYF.

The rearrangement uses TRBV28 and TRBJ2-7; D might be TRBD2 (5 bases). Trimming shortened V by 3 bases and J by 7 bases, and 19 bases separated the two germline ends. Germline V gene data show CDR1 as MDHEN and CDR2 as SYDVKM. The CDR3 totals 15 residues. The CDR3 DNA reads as TGTGCCAGCAGTTTGGGAAGCGGCCCAAGTGGGGAGCAGTACTTC. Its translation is CASSLGSGPSGEQYF.

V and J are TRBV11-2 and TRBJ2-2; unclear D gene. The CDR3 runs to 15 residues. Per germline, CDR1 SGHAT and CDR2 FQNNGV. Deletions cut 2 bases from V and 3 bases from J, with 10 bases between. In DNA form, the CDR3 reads TGTGCCAGCAGCTTAATGCGCGGAGACACCGGGGAGCTGTTTTTT. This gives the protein CASSLMRGDTGELFF.

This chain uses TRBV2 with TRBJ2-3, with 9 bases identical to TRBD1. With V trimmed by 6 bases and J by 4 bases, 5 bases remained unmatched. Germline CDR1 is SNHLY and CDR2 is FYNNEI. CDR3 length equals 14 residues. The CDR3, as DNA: TGTGCCAGCAGCGGGACAGGGAACCCAGATACGCAGTATTTT. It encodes CASSGTGNPDTQYF.

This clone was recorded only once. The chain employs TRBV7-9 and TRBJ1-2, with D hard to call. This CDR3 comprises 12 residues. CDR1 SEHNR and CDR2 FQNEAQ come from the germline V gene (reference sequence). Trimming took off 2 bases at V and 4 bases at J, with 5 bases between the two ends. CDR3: CASSLSSYGYTF. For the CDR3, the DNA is TGTGCCAGCAGCTTAAGCTCCTATGGCTACACCTTC.

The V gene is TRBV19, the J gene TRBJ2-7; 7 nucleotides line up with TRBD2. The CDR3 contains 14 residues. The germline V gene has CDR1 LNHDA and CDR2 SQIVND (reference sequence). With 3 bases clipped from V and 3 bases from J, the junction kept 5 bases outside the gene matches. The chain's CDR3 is CASSILTGGYEQYF. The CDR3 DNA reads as TGTGCCAGTAGTATCTTGACGGGGGGCTACGAGCAGTACTTC.

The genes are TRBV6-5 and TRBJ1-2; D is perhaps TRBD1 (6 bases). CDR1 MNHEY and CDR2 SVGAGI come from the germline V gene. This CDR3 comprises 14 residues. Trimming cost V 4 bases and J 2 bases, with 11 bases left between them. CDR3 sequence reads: CASSLLQGNYGYTF. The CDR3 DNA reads TGTGCCAGCAGTTTGCTACAGGGAAACTATGGCTACACCTTC.

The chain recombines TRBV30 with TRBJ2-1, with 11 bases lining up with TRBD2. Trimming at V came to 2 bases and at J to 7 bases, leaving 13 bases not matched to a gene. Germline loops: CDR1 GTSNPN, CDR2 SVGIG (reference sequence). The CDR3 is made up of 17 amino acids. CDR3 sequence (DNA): TGTGCCTGGAGTCCAAATTGGCTGACTAGCGGGAAAAATGAGCAGTTCTTC. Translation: CAWSPNWLTSGKNEQFF.

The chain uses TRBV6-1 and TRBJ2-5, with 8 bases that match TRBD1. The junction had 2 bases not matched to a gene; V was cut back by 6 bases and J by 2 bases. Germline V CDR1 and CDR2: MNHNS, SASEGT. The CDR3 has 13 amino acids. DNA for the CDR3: TGTGCCAGCAGGAGGGACAGGCAAGAGACCCAGTACTTC. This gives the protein CASRRDRQETQYF.

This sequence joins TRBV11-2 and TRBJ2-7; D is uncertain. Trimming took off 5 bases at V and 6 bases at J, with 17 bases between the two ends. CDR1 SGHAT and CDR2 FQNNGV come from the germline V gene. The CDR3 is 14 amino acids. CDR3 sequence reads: CASSPGLPGLEQYF. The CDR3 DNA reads TGTGCCAGCAGCCCCGGCCTTCCCGGGCTCGAGCAGTACTTC.

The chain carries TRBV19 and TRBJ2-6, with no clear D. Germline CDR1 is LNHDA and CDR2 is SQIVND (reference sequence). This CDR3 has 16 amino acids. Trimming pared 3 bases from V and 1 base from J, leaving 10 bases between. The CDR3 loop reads CASSIPRASGANVLTF. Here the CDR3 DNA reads TGTGCCAGTAGTATCCCCCGGGCTTCTGGGGCCAACGTCCTGACTTTC.

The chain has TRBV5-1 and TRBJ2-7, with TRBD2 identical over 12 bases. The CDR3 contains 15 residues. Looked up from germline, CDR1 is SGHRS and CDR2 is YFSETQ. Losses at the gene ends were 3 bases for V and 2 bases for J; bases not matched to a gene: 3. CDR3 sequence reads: CASSSGLAGTYEQYF. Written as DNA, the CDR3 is TGCGCCAGCAGCTCAGGACTAGCGGGGACCTACGAGCAGTACTTC. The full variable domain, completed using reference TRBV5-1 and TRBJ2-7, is KAGVTQTPRYLIKTRGQQVTLSCSPISGHRSVSWYQQTPGQGLQFLFEYFSETQRNKGNFPGRFSGRQFSNSRSEMNVSTLELGDSALYLCASSSGLAGTYEQYFGPGTRLTVT.